The clone carrying this T cell receptor (beta chain) was seen a handful of times. Its antigen is not known. Amplification of TCR alpha and beta CDR3 regions from RNA used iRepertoire nested multiplex PCR. Input was 100-400 ng of tissue mRNA or PBMC total RNA. TCRdb processed the multiplex PCR reads anew with MiXCR; each CDR3 protein has one entry. The sample records 150,000 to 200,000 distinct CDR3 sequences, around 45% being singletons. The data were taken from a study of glioma-infiltrating T cells. Study-wide points: CDR3 overlap between tissue and blood was very small. Gliomas, especially low-grade, showed above-expected tissue-blood divergence; non-neoplastic patients showed below.

The CDR3 loop spans 13 amino acids. The germline V and J ends were trimmed by 7 bases and 2 bases, with 14 bases remaining between them. The V gene's germline CDR1 is SQVTM and CDR2 ANQGSEA. The sample was glioma tissue, nonneoplastic brain tissue, or PBMCs (not recorded which). V usage is TRBV29-1 and J usage is TRBJ1-1, with D perhaps TRBD1 (6 bases). The sequence came from a human donor with low-grade glioma or glioblastoma, undergoing nonglioma brain surgery, or in good health (not recorded which). This CDR3 is CSAQQGGNTEAFF. CDR3 in DNA: TGCAGCGCCCAACAGGGTGGTAACACTGAAGCTTTCTTT.